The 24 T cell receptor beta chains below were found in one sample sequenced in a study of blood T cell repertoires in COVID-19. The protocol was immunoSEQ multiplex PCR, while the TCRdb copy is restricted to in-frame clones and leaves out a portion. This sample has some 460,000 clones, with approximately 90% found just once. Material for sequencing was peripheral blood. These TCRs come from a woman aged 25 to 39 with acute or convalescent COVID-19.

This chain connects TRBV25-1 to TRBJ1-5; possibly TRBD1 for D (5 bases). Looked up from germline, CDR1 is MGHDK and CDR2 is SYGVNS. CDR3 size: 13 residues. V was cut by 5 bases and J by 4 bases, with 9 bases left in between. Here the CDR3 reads CASSIGGNQPQHF. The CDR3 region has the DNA TGTGCCAGCAGTATTGGGGGGAATCAGCCCCAGCATTTT.

The CDR3 DNA reads TGTGCCAGCAGCGTAGGCAAAACAGGGGATGAGCAGTTCTTC. Its translation is CASSVGKTGDEQFF. This chain joins TRBV9 and TRBJ2-1; 7 bases match TRBD1. After removal of 0 bases from V and 8 bases from J, the junction contained 5 bases not matched to a gene. The CDR3 is made up of 14 amino acids. Germline V gene lookup returns CDR1 SGDLS and CDR2 YYNGEE.

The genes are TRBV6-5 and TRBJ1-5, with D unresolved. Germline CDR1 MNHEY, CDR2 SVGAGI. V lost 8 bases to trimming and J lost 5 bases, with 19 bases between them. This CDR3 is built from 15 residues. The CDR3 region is CASQNGRRRDQPQHF. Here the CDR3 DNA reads TGTGCCAGCCAGAACGGACGGAGGAGGGATCAGCCCCAGCATTTT.

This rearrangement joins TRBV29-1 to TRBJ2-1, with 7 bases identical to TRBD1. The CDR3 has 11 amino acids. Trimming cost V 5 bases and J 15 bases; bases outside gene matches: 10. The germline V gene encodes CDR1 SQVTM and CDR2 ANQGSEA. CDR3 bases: TGCAGCGTTCCGAAGACAGGGCGAAGGTTCTTC. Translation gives CSVPKTGRRFF.

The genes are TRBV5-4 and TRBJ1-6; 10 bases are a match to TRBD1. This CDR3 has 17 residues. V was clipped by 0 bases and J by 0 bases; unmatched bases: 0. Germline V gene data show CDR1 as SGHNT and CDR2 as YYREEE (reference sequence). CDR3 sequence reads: CASSLGTGGSYNSPLHF. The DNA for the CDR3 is TGTGCCAGCAGCTTGGGGACAGGGGGCTCCTATAATTCACCCCTCCACTTT.

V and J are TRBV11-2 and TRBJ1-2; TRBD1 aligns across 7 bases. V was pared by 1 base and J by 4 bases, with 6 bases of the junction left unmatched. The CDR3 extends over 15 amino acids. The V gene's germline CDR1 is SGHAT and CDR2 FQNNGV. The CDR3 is CASSLAGTDIYGYTF. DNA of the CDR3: TGTGCCAGCAGCTTAGCCGGGACAGACATCTATGGCTACACCTTC.

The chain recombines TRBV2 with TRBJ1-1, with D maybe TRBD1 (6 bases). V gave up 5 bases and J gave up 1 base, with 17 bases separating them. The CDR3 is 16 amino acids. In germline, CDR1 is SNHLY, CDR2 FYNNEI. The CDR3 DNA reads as TGTGCCAGCAGTTCTCGAGGGGGGGGCACGAACACTGAAGCTTTCTTT. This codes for CASSSRGGGTNTEAFF.

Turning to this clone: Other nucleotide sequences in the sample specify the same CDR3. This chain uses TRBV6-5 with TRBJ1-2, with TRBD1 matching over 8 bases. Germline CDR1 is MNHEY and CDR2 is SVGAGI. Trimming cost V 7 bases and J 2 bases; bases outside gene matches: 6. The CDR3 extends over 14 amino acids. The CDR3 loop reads CASKKGTGNYGYTF. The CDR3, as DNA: TGTGCCAGCAAAAAGGGGACAGGAAACTATGGCTACACCTTC.

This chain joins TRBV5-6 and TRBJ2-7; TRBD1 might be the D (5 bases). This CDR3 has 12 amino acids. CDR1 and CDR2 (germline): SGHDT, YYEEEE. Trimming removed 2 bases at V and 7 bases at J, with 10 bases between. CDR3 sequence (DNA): TGTGCCAGCAGCTTCTCCAGACAGGAGCAGTACTTC. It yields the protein CASSFSRQEQYF.

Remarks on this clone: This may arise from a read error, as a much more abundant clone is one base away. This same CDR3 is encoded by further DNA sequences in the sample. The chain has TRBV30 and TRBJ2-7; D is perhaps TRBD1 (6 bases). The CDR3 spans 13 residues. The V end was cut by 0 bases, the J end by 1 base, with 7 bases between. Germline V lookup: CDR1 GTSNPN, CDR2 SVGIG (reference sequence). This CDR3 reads CAWSVQGSYEQYF. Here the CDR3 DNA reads TGTGCCTGGAGTGTACAGGGATCCTACGAGCAGTACTTC.

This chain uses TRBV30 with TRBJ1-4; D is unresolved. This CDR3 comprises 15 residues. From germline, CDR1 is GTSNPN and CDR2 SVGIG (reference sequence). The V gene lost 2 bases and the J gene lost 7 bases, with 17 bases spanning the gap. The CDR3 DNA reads TGTGCCTGGAGTTCGGAGACCCCAAGTCTTGAAAAACTGTTTTTT. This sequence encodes CAWSSETPSLEKLFF.

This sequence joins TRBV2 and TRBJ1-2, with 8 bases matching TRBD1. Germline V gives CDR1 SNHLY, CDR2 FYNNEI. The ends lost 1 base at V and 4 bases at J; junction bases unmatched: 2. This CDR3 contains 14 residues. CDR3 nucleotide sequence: TGTGCCAGCAGTGAAGGACAGGGGACCTATGGCTACACCTTC. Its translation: CASSEGQGTYGYTF.

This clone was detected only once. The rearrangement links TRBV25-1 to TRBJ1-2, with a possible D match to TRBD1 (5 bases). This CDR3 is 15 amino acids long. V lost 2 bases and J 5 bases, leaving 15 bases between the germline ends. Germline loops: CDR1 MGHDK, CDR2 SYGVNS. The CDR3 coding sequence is TGTGCCAGCAGTGAAACAGGCAGGGATGGATATGGCTACACCTTC. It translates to CASSETGRDGYGYTF.

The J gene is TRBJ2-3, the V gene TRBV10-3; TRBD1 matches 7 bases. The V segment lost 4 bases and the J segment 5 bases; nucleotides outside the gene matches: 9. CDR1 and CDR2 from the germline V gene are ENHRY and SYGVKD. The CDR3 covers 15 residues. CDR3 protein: CAISGPTTGIDTQYF. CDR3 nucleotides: TGTGCCATCAGTGGGCCGACGACAGGGATAGATACGCAGTATTTT.

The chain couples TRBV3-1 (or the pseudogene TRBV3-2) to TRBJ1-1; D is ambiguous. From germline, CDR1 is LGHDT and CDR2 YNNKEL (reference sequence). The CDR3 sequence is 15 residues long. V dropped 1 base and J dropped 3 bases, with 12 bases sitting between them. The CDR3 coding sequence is TGTGCCAGCAGCCAAGTTGTGGGTCGGGACACTGAAGCTTTCTTT. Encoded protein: CASSQVVGRDTEAFF.

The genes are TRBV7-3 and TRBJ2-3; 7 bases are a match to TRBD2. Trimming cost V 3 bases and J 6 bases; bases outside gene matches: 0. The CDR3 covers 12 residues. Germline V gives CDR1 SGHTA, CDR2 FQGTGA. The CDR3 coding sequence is TGTGCCAGCAGCTTCGGGGGGGATACGCAGTATTTT. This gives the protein CASSFGGDTQYF. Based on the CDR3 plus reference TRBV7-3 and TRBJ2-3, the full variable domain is GAGVSQTPSNKVTEKGKYVELRCDPISGHTALYWYRQSLGQGPEFLIYFQGTGAADDSGLPNDRFFAVRPEGSVSTLKIQRTERGDSAVYLCASSFGGDTQYFGPGTRLTVL.

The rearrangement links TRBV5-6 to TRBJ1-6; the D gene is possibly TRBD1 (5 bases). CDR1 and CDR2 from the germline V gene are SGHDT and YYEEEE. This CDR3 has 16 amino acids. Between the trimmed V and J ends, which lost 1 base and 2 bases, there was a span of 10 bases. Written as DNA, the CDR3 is TGTGCCAGCAGCTTGCAGGGCCCTACCTATAATTCACCCCTCCACTTT. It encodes CASSLQGPTYNSPLHF. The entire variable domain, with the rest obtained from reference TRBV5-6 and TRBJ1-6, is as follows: DAGVTQSPTHLIKTRGQQVTLRCSPKSGHDTVSWYQQALGQGPQFIFQYYEEEERQRGNFPDRFSGHQFPNYSSELNVNALLLGDSALYLCASSLQGPTYNSPLHFGNGTRLTVT.

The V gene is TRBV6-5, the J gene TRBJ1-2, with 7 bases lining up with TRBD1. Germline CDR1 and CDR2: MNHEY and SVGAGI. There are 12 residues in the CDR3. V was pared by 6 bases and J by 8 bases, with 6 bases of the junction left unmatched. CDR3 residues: CASSRGTGGYTF. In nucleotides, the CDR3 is TGTGCCAGCAGCAGGGGGACGGGCGGCTACACCTTC.

As DNA, the CDR3 is TGTGCCAGCAGTTTCTTTCGGGACAGAGGCGATGAGCAGTTCTTC. Encoded protein: CASSFFRDRGDEQFF. The chain has TRBV28 and TRBJ2-1; 7 bases are shared with TRBD1. The junction had 10 bases not matched to a gene; V was cut back by 3 bases and J by 8 bases. The CDR3 contains 15 residues. The V gene's germline CDR1 is MDHEN and CDR2 SYDVKM. The full variable domain, in which reference TRBV28 and TRBJ2-1 provide the parts outside the CDR3, is DVKVTQSSRYLVKRTGEKVFLECVQDMDHENMFWYRQDPGLGLRLIYFSYDVKMKEKGDIPEGYSVSREKKERFSLILESASTNQTSMYLCASSFFRDRGDEQFFGPGTRLTVL.

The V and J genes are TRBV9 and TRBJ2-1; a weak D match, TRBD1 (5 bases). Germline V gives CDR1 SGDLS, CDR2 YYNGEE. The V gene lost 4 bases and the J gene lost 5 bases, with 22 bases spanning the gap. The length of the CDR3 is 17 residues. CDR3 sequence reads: CASSPRQLLQPNNEQFF. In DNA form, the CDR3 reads TGTGCCAGCAGCCCAAGACAGCTACTTCAACCAAACAATGAGCAGTTCTTC. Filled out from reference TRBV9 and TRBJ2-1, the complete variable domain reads DSGVTQTPKHLITATGQRVTLRCSPRSGDLSVYWYQQSLDQGLQFLIQYYNGEERAKGNILERFSAQQFPDLHSELNLSSLELGDSALYFCASSPRQLLQPNNEQFFGPGTRLTVL.

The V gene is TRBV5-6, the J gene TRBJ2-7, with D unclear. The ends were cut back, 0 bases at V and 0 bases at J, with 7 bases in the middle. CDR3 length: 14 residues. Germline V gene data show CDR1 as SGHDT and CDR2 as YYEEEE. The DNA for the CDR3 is TGTGCCAGCAGCTTGGGTAGCAGCTCCTACGAGCAGTACTTC. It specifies CASSLGSSSYEQYF. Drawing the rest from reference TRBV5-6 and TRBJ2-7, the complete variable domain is DAGVTQSPTHLIKTRGQQVTLRCSPKSGHDTVSWYQQALGQGPQFIFQYYEEEERQRGNFPDRFSGHQFPNYSSELNVNALLLGDSALYLCASSLGSSSYEQYFGPGTRLTVT.

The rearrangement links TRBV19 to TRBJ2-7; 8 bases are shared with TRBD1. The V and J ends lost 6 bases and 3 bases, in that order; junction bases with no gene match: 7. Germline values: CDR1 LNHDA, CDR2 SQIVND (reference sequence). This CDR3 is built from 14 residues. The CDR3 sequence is CASSPGTGDYEQYF. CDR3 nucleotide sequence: TGTGCCAGTAGCCCCGGGACAGGTGACTACGAGCAGTACTTC.

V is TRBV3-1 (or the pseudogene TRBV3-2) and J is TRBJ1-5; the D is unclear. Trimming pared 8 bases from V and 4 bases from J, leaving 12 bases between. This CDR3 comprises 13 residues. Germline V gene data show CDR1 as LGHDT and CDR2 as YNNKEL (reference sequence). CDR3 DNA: TGTGCCAGCTCCGAAACTGTTAATCAGCCCCAGCATTTT. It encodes CASSETVNQPQHF.

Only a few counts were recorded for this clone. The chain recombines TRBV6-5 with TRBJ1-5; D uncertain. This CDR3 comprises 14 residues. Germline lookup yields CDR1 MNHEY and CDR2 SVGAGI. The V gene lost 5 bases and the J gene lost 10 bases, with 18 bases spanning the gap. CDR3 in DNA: TGTGCCAGCAGTCCAGGTGGTCCACGGGGACCCCAGCATTTT. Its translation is CASSPGGPRGPQHF.